These 31 T cell receptor beta chains share one sample of origin, sequenced in a study of cytomegalovirus exposure and HLA in healthy donors. The protocol was immunoSEQ multiplex PCR, while the TCRdb copy is restricted to in-frame clones and leaves out a portion. The sample yields 300,000 to 450,000 clones, roughly 89% seen once. The sequenced material came from PBMCs. The receptor source for this set is a woman aged 18-35 years in good health and CMV-seronegative.

This CDR3 is CASSYQGDYEQYF. CDR3 nucleotide sequence: TGTGCCAGCAGCTACCAAGGGGACTACGAGCAGTACTTC. The V gene is TRBV9, the J gene TRBJ2-7; a weak D match, TRBD1 (5 bases). Trimming took 4 bases from V and 3 from J, leaving 11 bases between them. The CDR3 loop spans 13 amino acids. Germline V lookup: CDR1 SGDLS, CDR2 YYNGEE.

The V call is TRBV4-1, the J call TRBJ2-1, with TRBD2 matching over 10 bases. The CDR3 is made up of 15 amino acids. Losses at the gene ends were 3 bases for V and 7 bases for J; bases not matched to a gene: 6. Germline V lookup: CDR1 MGHRA, CDR2 YSYEKL. CDR3 nucleotide sequence: TGCGCCAGCAGCCAGTCTAGCGGGGGATGGAATGAGCAGTTCTTC. Translating it yields CASSQSSGGWNEQFF.

The V and J genes are TRBV6-1 and TRBJ2-6, with TRBD1 identical over 7 bases. V dropped 4 bases and J dropped 0; count of bases not matched to a gene: 3. Germline-derived CDR1 and CDR2 are MNHNS and SASEGT. The CDR3 is 16 residues long. Here the CDR3 DNA reads TGTGCCAGCAGTGTACCAGGGGGCTCTGGGGCCAACGTCCTGACTTTC. This codes for CASSVPGGSGANVLTF.

In its sample, this clone was seen a few times. The chain employs TRBV28 and TRBJ2-1; D might be TRBD1 (6 bases). With 3 bases removed from V and 4 bases from J, the gap between germline ends came to 16 bases. The CDR3 is made up of 16 amino acids. Germline V CDR1 and CDR2: MDHEN, SYDVKM. The CDR3 spells CASSFRGRGTYNEQFF. For the CDR3, the DNA is TGTGCCAGCAGTTTCAGGGGCCGGGGCACATACAATGAGCAGTTCTTC.

This sequence joins TRBV7-9 and TRBJ1-1, with 7 nucleotides matching TRBD1. Per the germline V gene, CDR1 is SEHNR and CDR2 is FQNEAQ (reference sequence). The CDR3 has 16 residues. The trim removed 5 bases at V and 2 bases at J, leaving 11 bases unmatched. The CDR3 region is CASSHRGGQKNTEAFF. The CDR3 DNA reads as TGTGCCAGCAGCCACCGAGGGGGACAGAAAAACACTGAAGCTTTCTTT.

The CDR3 nucleotides read TGTGCCAGCAGCTTAGCTCTAGGGGCCTACGAGCAGTACTTC. This translates into CASSLALGAYEQYF. This sequence joins TRBV7-2 and TRBJ2-7; tentatively, D is TRBD1 (5 bases). Trimming shortened V by 0 bases and J by 2 bases, and 8 bases separated the two germline ends. CDR3 length equals 14 residues. Germline loops: CDR1 SGHTA, CDR2 FQGNSA.

The rearrangement links TRBV5-8 to TRBJ1-5; D is perhaps TRBD1 (6 bases). This CDR3 is 15 amino acids long. The germline gives CDR1 SGHTS, CDR2 YDEGEE. Deletions cut 3 bases from V and 7 bases from J, with 17 bases between. CDR3 amino acids: CASSYWGTGSQPQHF. CDR3 coding DNA: TGTGCCAGCAGCTATTGGGGAACAGGGAGCCAGCCCCAGCATTTT.

The rearrangement uses TRBV5-8 and TRBJ2-6, with D possibly TRBD2 on 5 matching bases. Trimming removed 4 bases at V and 0 bases at J, with 20 bases between. The CDR3 sequence is 19 residues long. Germline loops: CDR1 SGHTS, CDR2 YDEGEE. CDR3 protein: CASSLFGSWSGSGANVLTF. In DNA form, the CDR3 reads TGTGCCAGCAGCCTTTTCGGTTCGTGGAGCGGCTCTGGGGCCAACGTCCTGACTTTC.

Points on this clone: The same CDR3 also results from other DNA sequences found in this sample. The V and J genes are TRBV7-9 and TRBJ1-5; 8 bases map to TRBD1. Germline CDR1 and CDR2: SEHNR and FQNEAQ (reference sequence). J was trimmed by 4 bases and V by 6 bases; bases with no gene match: 5. The CDR3 runs to 14 residues. The CDR3 loop reads CASSLTGGNQPQHF. The DNA for the CDR3 is TGTGCCAGCAGTCTAACAGGGGGGAATCAGCCCCAGCATTTT.

This rearrangement joins TRBV7-8 to TRBJ2-7, with 12 nucleotides matching TRBD2. The CDR3 covers 14 residues. CDR1 SGHVS and CDR2 FQNEAQ come from the germline V gene. J gave up 6 bases and V 5 bases, and 5 bases lay outside the gene matches. The CDR3 DNA sequence: TGTGCCAGCAGCAGACTAGCGGGAGTTGCCGAGCAGTACTTC. It yields the protein CASSRLAGVAEQYF.

The chain uses TRBV2 and TRBJ1-6, with D possibly TRBD1 on 6 matching bases. The V end lost 6 bases, the J end lost 7 bases, and 16 bases lay between the germline ends. The CDR3 loop spans 15 amino acids. Germline loops: CDR1 SNHLY, CDR2 FYNNEI. CDR3 residues: CASSLGQSGNSPLHF. DNA of the CDR3: TGTGCCAGCAGCCTCGGACAGTCGGGGAATTCACCCCTCCACTTT. Combining the CDR3 with reference TRBV2 and TRBJ1-6 gives the whole variable domain EPEVTQTPSHQVTQMGQEVILRCVPISNHLYFYWYRQILGQKVEFLVSFYNNEISEKSEIFDDQFSVERPDGSNFTLKIRSTKLEDSAMYFCASSLGQSGNSPLHFGNGTRLTVT.

The chain carries TRBV18 and TRBJ1-4; no reliable D call. The CDR3 totals 15 residues. Between the trimmed V and J ends, which lost 3 bases and 7 bases, there was a span of 15 bases. CDR1 and CDR2 (germline): KGHSH, LQKENI. CDR3 sequence reads: CASSPRERASEKLFF. The DNA of the CDR3 is TGTGCCAGCTCACCTAGGGAGCGGGCTAGTGAAAAACTGTTTTTT.

The CDR3 reads CASSVTGTSDTQYF. In DNA, the CDR3 is TGTGCCAGCAGCGTAACCGGGACTTCAGATACGCAGTATTTT. This chain connects TRBV9 to TRBJ2-3; tentatively, D is TRBD2 (6 bases). V lost 1 base to trimming and J lost 4 bases, with 10 bases between them. Germline CDR1 reads SGDLS; CDR2 reads YYNGEE. The CDR3 is 14 residues long.

In its sample, this clone was seen once. This rearrangement joins TRBV2 to TRBJ1-1; D uncertain. In germline, CDR1 is SNHLY, CDR2 FYNNEI. The CDR3 is 13 amino acids. Trimming took 6 bases from V and 3 from J, leaving 11 bases between them. The CDR3 DNA reads as TGTGCCAGCAGGGACCTCGGGGACACTGAAGCTTTCTTT. Its protein is CASRDLGDTEAFF.

J is TRBJ2-7 and V is TRBV4-1, with 8 bases fitting TRBD2. J gave up 2 bases and V 3 bases, and 6 bases lay outside the gene matches. CDR1 is MGHRA, CDR2 YSYEKL, per germline. The CDR3 is 15 amino acids. The CDR3 region has the DNA TGCGCCAGCAGCCACTGGACTAGCCCCCCCTACGAGCAGTACTTC. Encoded protein: CASSHWTSPPYEQYF.

The chain couples TRBV6-1 to TRBJ1-1, with D possibly matching TRBD1 (5 bases). The V and J ends lost 1 base and 1 base respectively, with 13 bases between them. Germline assignment: CDR1 MNHNS and CDR2 SASEGT. The CDR3 has 16 amino acids. CDR3 loop: CASSEGTRGTNTEAFF. Written as DNA, the CDR3 is TGTGCCAGCAGTGAAGGGACCCGGGGGACGAACACTGAAGCTTTCTTT.

The chain joins TRBV7-9 to TRBJ1-1, with D unresolved. The V end lost 5 bases, the J end lost 0 bases, and 10 bases lay between the germline ends. From germline, CDR1 is SEHNR and CDR2 FQNEAQ (reference sequence). CDR3 size: 14 residues. In nucleotides, the CDR3 is TGTGCCAGCAGCCGGGGAGGGATGAACACTGAAGCTTTCTTT. This gives the protein CASSRGGMNTEAFF.

This sequence joins TRBV2 and TRBJ2-7, with D tentatively TRBD2 (5 bases). This CDR3 comprises 14 residues. Germline V gives CDR1 SNHLY, CDR2 FYNNEI. V lost 6 bases to trimming and J lost 7 bases, with 19 bases between them. In DNA form, the CDR3 reads TGTGCCAGCAGCGACGGGATAGGGTTGTGGGAGCAGTACTTC. Translation gives CASSDGIGLWEQYF.

Here the CDR3 DNA reads TGCGCCAGCAGTGGAGCAGGGTCCTACACAGATACGCAGTATTTT. As protein: CASSGAGSYTDTQYF. The chain uses TRBV10-2 and TRBJ2-3; tentatively, D is TRBD1 (5 bases). Germline CDR1 WSHSY, CDR2 SAAADI. V lost 4 bases and J 2 bases, leaving 13 bases between the germline ends. The CDR3 extends over 15 amino acids.

The chain is built from TRBV14 and TRBJ1-1; TRBD1 is a possible D gene (5 bases). The CDR3 is made up of 13 amino acids. Between the trimmed V and J ends, which lost 3 bases and 3 bases, there was a span of 8 bases. Germline V CDR1 and CDR2: SGHDN, FVKESK. The CDR3 DNA reads TGTGCCAGCAGCCAGCCAGGGCACACTGAAGCTTTCTTT. This gives the protein CASSQPGHTEAFF.

The chain employs TRBV2 and TRBJ2-6; unclear D gene. This CDR3 comprises 15 residues. Germline V gives CDR1 SNHLY, CDR2 FYNNEI. V lost 6 bases to trimming and J lost 3 bases, with 12 bases between them. CDR3 in DNA: TGTGCCAGCAGGGCCGACACGAGTGGGGCCAACGTCCTGACTTTC. It specifies CASRADTSGANVLTF.

This clone was seen once. This chain uses TRBV6-6 with TRBJ1-5; D possibly corresponds to TRBD1 (5 bases). The germline V gene has CDR1 MNHNY and CDR2 SVGAGI (reference sequence). The V gene lost 6 bases and the J gene lost 1 base, with 13 bases spanning the gap. The CDR3 has 15 residues. CDR3: CASRIGRASNQPQHF. The CDR3 coding sequence is TGTGCCAGCAGGATCGGCAGGGCCAGCAATCAGCCCCAGCATTTT.

This chain joins TRBV18 and TRBJ2-2, with TRBD1 matching 9 bases. CDR3 length: 16 residues. The V segment lost 2 bases and the J segment 4 bases; nucleotides outside the gene matches: 5. Per the germline V gene, CDR1 is KGHSH and CDR2 is LQKENI. The CDR3 loop is CASSPVGQGSTGELFF. The CDR3 region has the DNA TGTGCCAGCTCACCAGTGGGACAGGGAAGCACCGGGGAGCTGTTTTTT.

This clone was observed a few times. The chain uses TRBV14 and TRBJ2-2, with 8 positions matching TRBD2. With V trimmed by 0 bases and J by 5 bases, 5 bases remained unmatched. Germline V gene lookup returns CDR1 SGHDN and CDR2 FVKESK. The CDR3 is made up of 16 amino acids. The CDR3 region has the DNA TGTGCCAGCAGCCAAGAGGTACTAGCGGAGACCGGGGAGCTGTTTTTT. Protein product: CASSQEVLAETGELFF.

The chain couples TRBV30 to TRBJ2-7; the match to TRBD2 covers 8 bases. Germline assignment: CDR1 GTSNPN and CDR2 SVGIG (reference sequence). Losses at the gene ends were 4 bases for V and 1 base for J; bases not matched to a gene: 6. This CDR3 region has 14 residues. CDR3 in DNA: TGTGCCTGGATGCCGGGAGGGCCTTCCTACGAGCAGTACTTC. Residues: CAWMPGGPSYEQYF.

The chain is built from TRBV6-5 and TRBJ2-4; 8 nucleotides align to TRBD2. CDR3 length: 14 amino acids. CDR1 is MNHEY, CDR2 SVGAGI, per germline. Unmatched junction bases numbered 4, after V lost 2 bases and J lost 7 bases. DNA for the CDR3: TGTGCCAGCAGTTACCGGGGGGGTAACAACATTCAGTACTTC. Protein sequence: CASSYRGGNNIQYF.

The sample holds a few counts of this clone. This chain connects TRBV30 to TRBJ1-1; D ambiguous. Germline V gives CDR1 GTSNPN, CDR2 SVGIG (reference sequence). V lost 2 bases and J lost 4, with 14 bases in between. The CDR3 consists of 14 residues. The CDR3 DNA reads as TGTGCCTGGAGTCGCAAACCTCGGGGCACTGAAGCTTTCTTT. This encodes CAWSRKPRGTEAFF.

This chain connects TRBV11-2 to TRBJ1-1, with a possible D match to TRBD1 (6 bases). The CDR3 extends over 13 amino acids. The ends were cut back, 1 base at V and 10 bases at J, with 13 bases in the middle. CDR1 and CDR2 from the germline V gene are SGHAT and FQNNGV. In nucleotides, the CDR3 is TGTGCCAGCAGCTTAGGTGACAGGTCTGGAGCTTTCTTT. It yields the protein CASSLGDRSGAFF. Supplemented by reference TRBV11-2 and TRBJ1-1, the full variable domain reads EAGVAQSPRYKIIEKRQSVAFWCNPISGHATLYWYQQILGQGPKLLIQFQNNGVVDDSQLPKDRFSAERLKGVDSTLKIQPAKLEDSAVYLCASSLGDRSGAFFGQGTRLTVV.

The chain links TRBV6-1 to TRBJ1-6; 11 bases match TRBD1. Unmatched junction bases numbered 7, after V lost 2 bases and J lost 13 bases. The CDR3 extends over 15 amino acids. Germline V gives CDR1 MNHNS, CDR2 SASEGT. DNA for the CDR3: TGTGCCAGCAGTGAATCCGGGACAGGGGGATCTCCCCTCCACTTT. Residues: CASSESGTGGSPLHF.

The chain employs TRBV27 and TRBJ2-3; TRBD2 agrees at 7 bases. Losses at the gene ends were 6 bases for V and 4 bases for J; bases not matched to a gene: 7. The CDR3 runs 14 residues. Per the germline V gene, CDR1 is MNHEY and CDR2 is SMNVEV (reference sequence). The CDR3, as DNA: TGTGCCAGCAGCTACGGGACTACTGCAGATACGCAGTATTTT. The encoded protein is CASSYGTTADTQYF.

V usage is TRBV5-1 and J usage is TRBJ1-4, with D possibly matching TRBD1 (5 bases). This CDR3 contains 14 residues. Trimming cost V 4 bases and J 6 bases, with 13 bases left between them. CDR1 is SGHRS, CDR2 YFSETQ, per germline. CDR3 amino acids: CASSLERGDEKLFF. Written as DNA, the CDR3 is TGCGCCAGCAGCCTAGAGCGGGGGGATGAAAAACTGTTTTTT.